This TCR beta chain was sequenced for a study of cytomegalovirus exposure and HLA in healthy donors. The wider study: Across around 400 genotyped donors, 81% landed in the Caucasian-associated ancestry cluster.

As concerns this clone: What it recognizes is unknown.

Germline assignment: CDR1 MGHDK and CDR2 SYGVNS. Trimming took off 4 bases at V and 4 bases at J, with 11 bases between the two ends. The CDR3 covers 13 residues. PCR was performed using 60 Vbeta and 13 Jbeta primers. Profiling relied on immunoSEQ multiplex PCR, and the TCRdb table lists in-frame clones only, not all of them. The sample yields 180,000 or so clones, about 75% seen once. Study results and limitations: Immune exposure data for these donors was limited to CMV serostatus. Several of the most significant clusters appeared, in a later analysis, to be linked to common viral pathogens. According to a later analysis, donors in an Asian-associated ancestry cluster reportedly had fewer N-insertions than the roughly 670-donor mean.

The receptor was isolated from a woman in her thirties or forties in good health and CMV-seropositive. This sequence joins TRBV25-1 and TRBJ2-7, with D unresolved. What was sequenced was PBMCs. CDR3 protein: CASSGDILYEQYF. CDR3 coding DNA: TGTGCCAGCAGTGGAGATATATTATACGAGCAGTACTTC.